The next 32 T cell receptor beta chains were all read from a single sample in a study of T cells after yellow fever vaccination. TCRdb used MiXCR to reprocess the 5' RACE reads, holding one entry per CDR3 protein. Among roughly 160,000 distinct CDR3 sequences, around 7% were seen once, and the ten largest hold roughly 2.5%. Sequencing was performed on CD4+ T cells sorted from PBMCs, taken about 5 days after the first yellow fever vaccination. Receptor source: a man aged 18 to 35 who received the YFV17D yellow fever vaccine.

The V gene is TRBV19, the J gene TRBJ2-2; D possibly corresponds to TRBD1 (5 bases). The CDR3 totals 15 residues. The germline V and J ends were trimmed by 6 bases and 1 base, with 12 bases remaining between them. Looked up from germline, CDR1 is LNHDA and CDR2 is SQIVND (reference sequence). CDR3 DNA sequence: TGTGCCAGTAGCTCAGGGTGGTTGAACACCGGGGAGCTGTTTTTT. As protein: CASSSGWLNTGELFF.

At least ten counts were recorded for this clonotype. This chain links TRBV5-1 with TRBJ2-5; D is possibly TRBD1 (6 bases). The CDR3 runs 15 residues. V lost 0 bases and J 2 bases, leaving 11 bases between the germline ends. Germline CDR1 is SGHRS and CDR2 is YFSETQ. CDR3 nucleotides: TGCGCCAGCAGCTTGGCTCGGACAGAGCAAGAGACCCAGTACTTC. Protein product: CASSLARTEQETQYF.

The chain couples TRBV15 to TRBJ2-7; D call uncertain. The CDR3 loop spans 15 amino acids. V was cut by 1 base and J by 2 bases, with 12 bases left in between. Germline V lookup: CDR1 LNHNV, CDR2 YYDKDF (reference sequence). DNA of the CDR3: TGTGCCACCAGCAGAGCGGCCTTAACCCCCTACGAGCAGTACTTC. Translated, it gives CATSRAALTPYEQYF.

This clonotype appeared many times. CDR3 residues: CASSQRNRETQYF. In DNA, the CDR3 is TGTGCCAGCAGCCAACGGAACCGGGAGACCCAGTACTTC. V usage is TRBV3-1 and J usage is TRBJ2-5; D gene unclear. CDR1 and CDR2 (germline): LGHDT, YNNKEL (reference sequence). The V gene lost 2 bases and the J gene lost 5 bases, with 9 bases spanning the gap. The CDR3 contains 13 residues.

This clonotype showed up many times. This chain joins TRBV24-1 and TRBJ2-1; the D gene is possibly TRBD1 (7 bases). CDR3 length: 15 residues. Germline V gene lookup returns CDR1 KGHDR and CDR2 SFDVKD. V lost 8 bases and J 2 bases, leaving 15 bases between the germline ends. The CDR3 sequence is CATTAGGRPYNEQFF. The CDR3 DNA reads TGTGCCACCACGGCAGGGGGGCGGCCCTACAATGAGCAGTTCTTC.

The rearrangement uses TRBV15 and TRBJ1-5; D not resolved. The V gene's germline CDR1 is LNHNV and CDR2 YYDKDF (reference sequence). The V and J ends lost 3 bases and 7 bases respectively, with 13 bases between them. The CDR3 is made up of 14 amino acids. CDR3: CATSRGRPEQPQHF. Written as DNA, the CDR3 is TGTGCCACCAGCAGGGGCAGGCCGGAACAGCCCCAGCATTTT.

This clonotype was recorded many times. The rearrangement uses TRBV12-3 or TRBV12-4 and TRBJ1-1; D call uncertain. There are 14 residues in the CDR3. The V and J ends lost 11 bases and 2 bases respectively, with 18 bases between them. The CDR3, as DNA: TGTGCCGGACTGAGAGTGTTTCCTAACACTGAAGCTTTCTTT. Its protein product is CAGLRVFPNTEAFF.

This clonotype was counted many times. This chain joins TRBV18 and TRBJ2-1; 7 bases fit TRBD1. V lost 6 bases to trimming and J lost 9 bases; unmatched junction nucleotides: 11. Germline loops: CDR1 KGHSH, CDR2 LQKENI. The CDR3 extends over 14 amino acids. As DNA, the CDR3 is TGTGCCAGCTCGTTCACAGGGGTGGATGGTGAGCAGTTCTTC. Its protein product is CASSFTGVDGEQFF.

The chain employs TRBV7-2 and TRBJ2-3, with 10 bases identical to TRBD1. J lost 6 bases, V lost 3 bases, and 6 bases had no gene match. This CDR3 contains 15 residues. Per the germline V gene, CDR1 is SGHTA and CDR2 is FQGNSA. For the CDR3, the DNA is TGTGCCAGCAGCTTCACGGGACAGGGGAGGGATACGCAGTATTTT. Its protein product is CASSFTGQGRDTQYF.

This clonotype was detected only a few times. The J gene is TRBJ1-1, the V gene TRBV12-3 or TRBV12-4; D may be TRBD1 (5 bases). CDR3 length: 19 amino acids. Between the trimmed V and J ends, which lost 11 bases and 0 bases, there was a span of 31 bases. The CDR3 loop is CAFSLSRAWLTGLNTEAFF. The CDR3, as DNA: TGTGCCTTCAGTTTAAGTCGAGCGTGGCTCACAGGCTTGAACACTGAAGCTTTCTTT.

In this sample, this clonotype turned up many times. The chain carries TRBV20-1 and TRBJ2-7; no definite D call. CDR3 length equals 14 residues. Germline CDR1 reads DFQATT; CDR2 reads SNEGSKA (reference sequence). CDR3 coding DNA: TGCAGCGCTACCCCGAACGCACTCAACTACGAGCAGTACGTC. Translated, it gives CSATPNALNYEQYV.

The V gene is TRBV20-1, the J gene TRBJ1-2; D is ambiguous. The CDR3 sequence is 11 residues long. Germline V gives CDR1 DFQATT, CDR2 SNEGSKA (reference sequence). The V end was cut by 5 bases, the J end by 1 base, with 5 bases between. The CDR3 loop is CSAPDNYGYTF. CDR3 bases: TGCAGTGCTCCAGATAACTATGGCTACACCTTC.

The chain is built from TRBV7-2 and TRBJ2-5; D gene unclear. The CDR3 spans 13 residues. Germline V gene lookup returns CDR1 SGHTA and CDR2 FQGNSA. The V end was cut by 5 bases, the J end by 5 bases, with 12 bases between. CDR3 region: CASSPRRWETQYF. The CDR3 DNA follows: TGTGCCAGCAGCCCCCGGCGGTGGGAGACCCAGTACTTC. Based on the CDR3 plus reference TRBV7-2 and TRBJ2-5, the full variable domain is GAGVSQSPSNKVTEKGKDVELRCDPISGHTALYWYRQSLGQGLEFLIYFQGNSAPDKSGLPSDRFSAERTGGSVSTLTIQRTQQEDSAVYLCASSPRRWETQYFGPGTRLLVL.

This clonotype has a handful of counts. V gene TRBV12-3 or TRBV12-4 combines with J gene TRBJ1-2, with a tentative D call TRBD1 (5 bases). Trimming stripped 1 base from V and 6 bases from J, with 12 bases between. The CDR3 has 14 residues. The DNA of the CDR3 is TGTGCCAGCAGTTTAGATCGGGGGAAAAATGGCTACACCTTC. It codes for CASSLDRGKNGYTF.

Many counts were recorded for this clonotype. CDR3 region: CASSSLTGSRRGADTEAFF. CDR3 coding DNA: TGTGCCAGCAGCTCACTGACAGGCTCCAGAAGGGGAGCGGACACTGAAGCTTTCTTT. This rearrangement joins TRBV5-6 to TRBJ1-1; D perhaps matches TRBD1 (6 bases). Trimming removed 3 bases from V and 3 bases from J, with 27 bases in between. The CDR3 extends over 19 amino acids. The germline V gene encodes CDR1 SGHDT and CDR2 YYEEEE.

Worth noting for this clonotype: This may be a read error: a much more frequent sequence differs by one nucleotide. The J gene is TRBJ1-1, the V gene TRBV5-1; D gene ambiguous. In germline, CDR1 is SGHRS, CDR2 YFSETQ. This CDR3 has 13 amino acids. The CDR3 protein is CASSFSEYTKAFF. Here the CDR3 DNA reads TGCGCCAGCAGCTTCTCCGAGTACACTAAAGCTTTCTTT.

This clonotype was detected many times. CDR3 residues: CASRSGGGETQYF. CDR3 bases: TGTGCCAGCAGATCCGGGGGCGGGGAGACCCAGTACTTC. The chain combines TRBV11-2 with TRBJ2-5; D is tentatively TRBD1 or TRBD2 (6 bases each). V shed 6 bases and J shed 5 bases, with 13 bases lying between them. CDR1 is SGHAT, CDR2 FQNNGV, per germline. The CDR3 is made up of 13 amino acids.

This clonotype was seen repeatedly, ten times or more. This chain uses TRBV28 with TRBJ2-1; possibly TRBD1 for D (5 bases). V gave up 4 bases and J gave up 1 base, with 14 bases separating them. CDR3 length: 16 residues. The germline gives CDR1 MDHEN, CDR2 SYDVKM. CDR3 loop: CASSSNRRGSYNEQFF. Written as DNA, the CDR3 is TGTGCCAGCAGTTCAAATAGAAGGGGTTCCTACAATGAGCAGTTCTTC.

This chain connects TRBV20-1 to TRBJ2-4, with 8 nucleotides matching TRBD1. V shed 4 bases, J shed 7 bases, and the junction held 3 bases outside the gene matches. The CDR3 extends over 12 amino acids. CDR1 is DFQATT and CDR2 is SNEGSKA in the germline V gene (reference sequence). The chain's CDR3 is CSATGGGNIQYF. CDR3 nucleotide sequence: TGCAGTGCTACAGGGGGCGGGAACATTCAGTACTTC.

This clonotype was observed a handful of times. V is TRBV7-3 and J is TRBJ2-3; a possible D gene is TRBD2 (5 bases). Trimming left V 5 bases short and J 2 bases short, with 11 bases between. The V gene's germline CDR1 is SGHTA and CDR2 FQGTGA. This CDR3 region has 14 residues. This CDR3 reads CASSRRLLTDTQYF. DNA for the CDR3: TGTGCCAGCAGCCGCAGACTACTCACAGATACGCAGTATTTT.

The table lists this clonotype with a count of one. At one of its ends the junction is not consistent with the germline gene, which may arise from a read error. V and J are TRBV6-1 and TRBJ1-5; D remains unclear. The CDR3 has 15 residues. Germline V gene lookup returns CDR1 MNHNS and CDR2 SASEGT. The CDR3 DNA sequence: TGTACCAGCAGTGAAACGGTCCAGGCTCGTCAGCCCCAGCATTTT. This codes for CTSSETVQARQPQHF.

The CDR3 region is CASSLGVSDTQYF. The DNA of the CDR3 is TGCGCCAGCAGCTTGGGAGTATCAGATACGCAGTATTTT. The chain couples TRBV5-1 to TRBJ2-3; D unresolved. V dropped 0 bases and J dropped 4 bases, with 6 bases sitting between them. Germline V CDR1 and CDR2: SGHRS, YFSETQ. The CDR3 is 13 amino acids.

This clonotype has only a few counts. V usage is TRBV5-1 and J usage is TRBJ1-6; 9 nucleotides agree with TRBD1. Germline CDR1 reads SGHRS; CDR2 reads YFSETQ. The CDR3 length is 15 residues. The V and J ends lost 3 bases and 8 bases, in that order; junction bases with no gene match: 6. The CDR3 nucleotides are TGCGCCAGCAGCTCTGGGACAGGGAGATATTCACCCCTCCACTTT. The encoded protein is CASSSGTGRYSPLHF.

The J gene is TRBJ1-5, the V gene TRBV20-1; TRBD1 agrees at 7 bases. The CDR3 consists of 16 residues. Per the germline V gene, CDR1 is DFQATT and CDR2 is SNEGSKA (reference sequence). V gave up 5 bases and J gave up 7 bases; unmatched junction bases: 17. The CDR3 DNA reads TGCAGTGCTGCATCCGGGGGGGCAGGGGGTTGGCAGCCCCAGCATTTT. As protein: CSAASGGAGGWQPQHF.

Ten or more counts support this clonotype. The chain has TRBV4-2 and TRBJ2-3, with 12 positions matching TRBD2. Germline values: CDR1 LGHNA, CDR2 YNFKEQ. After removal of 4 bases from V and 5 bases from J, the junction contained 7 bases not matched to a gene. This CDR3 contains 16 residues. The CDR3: CASSPSGGAGEDTQYF. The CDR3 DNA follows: TGTGCCAGCAGCCCTAGCGGGGGGGCGGGGGAAGATACGCAGTATTTT.

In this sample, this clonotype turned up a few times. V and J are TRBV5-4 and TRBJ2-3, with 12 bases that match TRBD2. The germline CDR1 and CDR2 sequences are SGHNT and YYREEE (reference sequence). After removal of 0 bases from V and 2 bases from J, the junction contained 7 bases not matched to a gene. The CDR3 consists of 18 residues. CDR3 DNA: TGTGCCAGCAGCTTGGATATTACTAGCGGGGGGTCCACAGATACGCAGTATTTT. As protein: CASSLDITSGGSTDTQYF.

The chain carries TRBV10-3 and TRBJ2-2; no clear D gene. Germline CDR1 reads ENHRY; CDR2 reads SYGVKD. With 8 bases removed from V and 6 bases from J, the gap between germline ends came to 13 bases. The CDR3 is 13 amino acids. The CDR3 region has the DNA TGTGCCATCTCGGGCCTACCCTCCGGGGAGCTGTTTTTT. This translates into CAISGLPSGELFF.

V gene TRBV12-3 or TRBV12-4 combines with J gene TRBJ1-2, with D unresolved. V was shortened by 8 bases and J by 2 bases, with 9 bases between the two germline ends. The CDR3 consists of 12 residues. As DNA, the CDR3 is TGTGCCAGCGTGTTGGAAAACTATGGCTACACCTTC. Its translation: CASVLENYGYTF.

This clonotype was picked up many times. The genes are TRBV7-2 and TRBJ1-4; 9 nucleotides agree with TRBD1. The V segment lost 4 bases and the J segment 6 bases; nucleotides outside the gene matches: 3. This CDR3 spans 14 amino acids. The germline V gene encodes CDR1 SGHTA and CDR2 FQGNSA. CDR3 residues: CASSSDRGYEKLFF. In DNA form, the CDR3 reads TGTGCCAGCAGCTCGGACAGGGGATATGAAAAACTGTTTTTT.

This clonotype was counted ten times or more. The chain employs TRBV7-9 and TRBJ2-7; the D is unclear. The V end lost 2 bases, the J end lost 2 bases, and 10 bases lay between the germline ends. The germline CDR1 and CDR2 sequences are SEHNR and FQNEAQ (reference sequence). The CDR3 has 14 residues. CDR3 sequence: CASSLSDGPYEQYV. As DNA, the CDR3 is TGTGCCAGCAGCTTATCGGACGGGCCCTACGAGCAGTACGTC.

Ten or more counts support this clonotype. For the CDR3, the DNA is TGTGCCAGCAGCGAGGACAGGGGAGATCAGCCCCAGCATTTT. Translated: CASSEDRGDQPQHF. The chain recombines TRBV6-1 with TRBJ1-5; 9 positions match TRBD1. J lost 5 bases, V lost 6 bases, and 5 bases had no gene match. The CDR3 totals 14 residues. The germline V gene has CDR1 MNHNS and CDR2 SASEGT.

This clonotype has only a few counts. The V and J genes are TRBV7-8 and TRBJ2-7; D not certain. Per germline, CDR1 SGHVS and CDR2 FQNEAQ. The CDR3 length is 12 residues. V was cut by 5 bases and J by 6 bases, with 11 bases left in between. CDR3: CASSRIGSEQYF. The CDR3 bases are TGTGCCAGCAGCCGTATCGGAAGCGAGCAGTACTTC.